The 27 T cell receptor beta chains given below trace back to one sample, sequenced in a study of blood T cell repertoires in COVID-19. The data were produced by immunoSEQ multiplex PCR, yet TCRdb's version contains in-frame clones alone and is incomplete. The sample gives 350,000 or so clones, approximately 89% of which show up once; around 4% is in the top ten. The sample consisted of peripheral blood. All receptors derive from a woman in her sixties with COVID-19, enrolled during active disease.

The chain links TRBV6-5 to TRBJ1-2; D not resolved. Between the trimmed V and J ends, which lost 7 bases and 8 bases, there was a span of 14 bases. The CDR3 is 12 residues long. Germline V gene sequence: CDR1 MNHEY, CDR2 SVGAGI. CDR3 region: CASTSARRGYTF. CDR3 sequence (DNA): TGTGCCAGCACCTCCGCTCGGAGAGGCTACACCTTC.

This clone came up once. The chain joins TRBV5-1 to TRBJ2-7, with TRBD1 matching 7 bases. J was trimmed by 2 bases and V by 3 bases; bases with no gene match: 8. The germline CDR1 and CDR2 sequences are SGHRS and YFSETQ. The CDR3 spans 15 residues. The CDR3 sequence is CASSSGGRGAYEQYF. In DNA form, the CDR3 reads TGCGCCAGCAGCTCAGGGGGACGCGGAGCCTACGAGCAGTACTTC.

The rearrangement uses TRBV7-9 and TRBJ2-7, with D possibly being TRBD2 (6 bases). CDR1 and CDR2 from the germline V gene are SEHNR and FQNEAQ (reference sequence). The V end was cut by 4 bases, the J end by 3 bases, with 16 bases between. The CDR3 has 15 residues. The DNA for the CDR3 is TGTGCCAGCAGCTCCGGATTGGGGAGGAACTACGAGCAGTACTTC. The encoded protein is CASSSGLGRNYEQYF.

This chain joins TRBV3-1 (or the pseudogene TRBV3-2) and TRBJ1-3; no definite D call. In germline, CDR1 is LGHDT, CDR2 YNNKEL (reference sequence). This CDR3 spans 12 amino acids. Trimming removed 6 bases at V and 0 bases at J, with 3 bases between. Here the CDR3 DNA reads TGTGCCAGCAGGAGCTCTGGAAACACCATATATTTT. It specifies CASRSSGNTIYF.

This clone was observed a few times. CDR3 protein: CSVDRLLGQGAKAFF. DNA for the CDR3: TGCAGCGTTGACCGGCTTTTGGGACAGGGGGCAAAAGCTTTCTTT. The rearrangement uses TRBV29-1 and TRBJ1-1; 12 nucleotides align to TRBD1. With V trimmed by 3 bases and J by 9 bases, 11 bases remained unmatched. From germline, CDR1 is SQVTM and CDR2 ANQGSEA. This CDR3 is built from 15 residues. The full variable domain, with the rest looked up from reference TRBV29-1 and TRBJ1-1, is SAVISQKPSRDICQRGTSLTIQCQVDSQVTMMFWYRQQPGQSLTLIATANQGSEATYESGFVIDKFPISRPNLTFSTLTVSNMSPEDSSIYLCSVDRLLGQGAKAFFGQGTRLTVV.

CDR3 coding DNA: TGTGCCAGCAGTCAGGGCGATGAGCAGTTCTTC. It is translated as CASSQGDEQFF. This chain uses TRBV6-2 or TRBV6-3 with TRBJ2-1; maybe TRBD1 (5 bases). The germline CDR1 and CDR2 sequences are MNHEY and SVGEGT. V gave up 5 bases and J gave up 8 bases, with 7 bases separating them. CDR3 length equals 11 residues.

The V gene is TRBV5-1, the J gene TRBJ2-3; TRBD1 aligns across 7 bases. With 4 bases clipped from V and 4 bases from J, the junction kept 9 bases outside the gene matches. In germline, CDR1 is SGHRS, CDR2 YFSETQ. This CDR3 spans 15 amino acids. The CDR3 reads CASSTTTGNADTQYF. CDR3 coding DNA: TGCGCCAGCAGCACGACGACAGGGAACGCAGATACGCAGTATTTT. The whole variable domain, filled in from reference TRBV5-1 and TRBJ2-3, reads KAGVTQTPRYLIKTRGQQVTLSCSPISGHRSVSWYQQTPGQGLQFLFEYFSETQRNKGNFPGRFSGRQFSNSRSEMNVSTLELGDSALYLCASSTTTGNADTQYFGPGTRLTVL.

The genes are TRBV7-8 and TRBJ2-2; possibly TRBD1 for D (5 bases). Trimming stripped 3 bases from V and 3 bases from J, with 14 bases between. Looked up from germline, CDR1 is SGHVS and CDR2 is FQNEAQ. The CDR3 covers 16 residues. Written as DNA, the CDR3 is TGTGCCAGCAGCTTCAGTCGAGACAGATACACCGGGGAGCTGTTTTTT. Translated, it gives CASSFSRDRYTGELFF.

V and J are TRBV5-6 and TRBJ1-5, with TRBD1 matching 9 bases. Trimming cost V 5 bases and J 4 bases; bases outside gene matches: 7. Germline CDR1 and CDR2: SGHDT and YYEEEE. This CDR3 contains 15 residues. Here the CDR3 DNA reads TGTGCCAGCAGTTGGACAGGGGAGTGGAATCAGCCCCAGCATTTT. This encodes CASSWTGEWNQPQHF.

In its sample, this clone was seen a few times. As DNA, the CDR3 is TGCGCCAGCAGTAAATGGTTAGCGGGGGATACAGATACGCAGTATTTT. Its translation: CASSKWLAGDTDTQYF. This rearrangement joins TRBV5-1 to TRBJ2-3, with TRBD2 matching over 9 bases. Per germline, CDR1 SGHRS and CDR2 YFSETQ. V was clipped by 5 bases and J by 3 bases; unmatched bases: 10. This CDR3 region has 16 residues.

This rearrangement joins TRBV7-8 to TRBJ1-1; the D gene is possibly TRBD1 (5 bases). Germline CDR1 SGHVS, CDR2 FQNEAQ. There are 16 residues in the CDR3. Trimming removed 1 base from V and 1 base from J, with 13 bases in between. The CDR3 spells CASSLGRGAENTEAFF. The CDR3 bases are TGTGCCAGCAGCTTAGGGAGGGGAGCTGAGAACACTGAAGCTTTCTTT.

The chain has TRBV7-3 and TRBJ1-1; TRBD1 matches 7 bases. V shed 7 bases and J 1 base; nucleotides not matched to a gene: 3. CDR3 length equals 13 residues. CDR1 SGHTA and CDR2 FQGTGA come from the germline V gene. For the CDR3, the DNA is TGTGCCAGCATGACAGGGCCGAACACTGAAGCTTTCTTT. It is translated as CASMTGPNTEAFF.

The rearrangement joins TRBV2 to TRBJ2-7; 10 bases fit TRBD1. Germline lookup yields CDR1 SNHLY and CDR2 FYNNEI. The CDR3 covers 14 residues. The ends lost 6 bases at V and 9 bases at J; junction bases unmatched: 11. The CDR3 is CASSAQGQGNRQYF. The CDR3 DNA sequence: TGTGCCAGCAGCGCCCAGGGACAGGGGAATCGGCAGTACTTC.

On this clone: At one end, the junction sequence differs from germline, possibly due to a read error. V usage is TRBV30 and J usage is TRBJ2-7, with 9 bases identical to TRBD1. CDR1 GTSNPN and CDR2 SVGIG come from the germline V gene (reference sequence). The CDR3 has 10 residues. The CDR3 nucleotides read TGTGCCTGGAATAGACAGGGGGGGGACTTC. Its translation: CAWNRQGGDF.

The chain joins TRBV4-2 to TRBJ2-1; D uncertain. Germline V lookup: CDR1 LGHNA, CDR2 YNFKEQ. This CDR3 is 14 amino acids long. With 0 bases removed from V and 7 bases from J, the gap between germline ends came to 10 bases. The CDR3 nucleotides read TGTGCCAGCAGCCAAGAGCAGCTAGTTAATGAGCAGTTCTTC. Translated, it gives CASSQEQLVNEQFF.

The chain carries TRBV6-5 and TRBJ1-2; 7 bases fit TRBD1. Germline V CDR1 and CDR2: MNHEY, SVGAGI. The CDR3 spans 15 residues. The ends lost 6 bases at V and 4 bases at J; junction bases unmatched: 11. The CDR3 sequence: CASSEKYRDSYGYTF. In nucleotides, the CDR3 is TGTGCCAGCAGCGAGAAATACCGGGACAGCTATGGCTACACCTTC.

J is TRBJ2-5 and V is TRBV27; D perhaps matches TRBD1 (6 bases). Germline loops: CDR1 MNHEY, CDR2 SMNVEV (reference sequence). V was shortened by 4 bases and J by 4 bases, with 16 bases between the two germline ends. The CDR3 spans 15 residues. The CDR3 spells CASSSGSFRGETQYF. Written as DNA, the CDR3 is TGTGCCAGCAGTTCCGGGTCTTTCAGGGGAGAGACCCAGTACTTC.

This rearrangement joins TRBV19 to TRBJ1-5; TRBD1 is a possible D gene (6 bases). From germline, CDR1 is LNHDA and CDR2 SQIVND (reference sequence). V shed 1 base and J shed 1 base, with 11 bases lying between them. The length of the CDR3 is 16 residues. The CDR3 DNA reads as TGTGCCAGTAGTATAGTAACAGGGAAAAGCAATCAGCCCCAGCATTTT. This gives the protein CASSIVTGKSNQPQHF.

The chain combines TRBV6-5 with TRBJ2-1, with 13 bases lining up with TRBD2. This CDR3 region has 16 residues. CDR1 is MNHEY, CDR2 SVGAGI, per germline. V shed 4 bases, J shed 5 bases, and the junction held 5 bases outside the gene matches. CDR3 in amino acids: CASSLRTSGGHNEQFF. For the CDR3, the DNA is TGTGCCAGCAGTTTACGGACTAGCGGGGGACACAATGAGCAGTTCTTC.

The CDR3 DNA reads TGCGCCAGCAGCCTACAGGGAAAGTCCGGAAACACCATATATTTT. Its protein is CASSLQGKSGNTIYF. This sequence joins TRBV5-1 and TRBJ1-3, with D tentatively TRBD1 (6 bases). V gave up 4 bases and J gave up 4 bases, with 15 bases separating them. This CDR3 is 15 amino acids long. In germline, CDR1 is SGHRS, CDR2 YFSETQ.

The genes are TRBV2 and TRBJ1-4, with a possible D match to TRBD1 (5 bases). There are 14 residues in the CDR3. Germline-derived CDR1 and CDR2 are SNHLY and FYNNEI. With 8 bases removed from V and 2 bases from J, the gap between germline ends came to 12 bases. The CDR3 DNA is TGTGCCAGCCAAACAGGTCGCACTAATGAAAAACTGTTTTTT. As protein: CASQTGRTNEKLFF.

This clone was observed once. V usage is TRBV6-5 and J usage is TRBJ2-5; D may be TRBD2 (5 bases). V was trimmed by 8 bases and J by 5 bases, leaving 15 bases between them. The CDR3 loop spans 13 amino acids. Germline V gene data show CDR1 as MNHEY and CDR2 as SVGAGI. The CDR3 DNA reads as TGTGCCAGCGCCCTGAGGGCGGCGGAGACCCAGTACTTC. This gives the protein CASALRAAETQYF.

The sample holds one count of this clone. The rearrangement links TRBV25-1 to TRBJ1-1; D gene uncertain. From germline, CDR1 is MGHDK and CDR2 SYGVNS. This CDR3 contains 14 residues. V was shortened by 3 bases and J by 1 base, with 9 bases between the two germline ends. The CDR3 region is CASSDPTRNTEAFF. In DNA form, the CDR3 reads TGTGCCAGCAGTGACCCCACCAGGAACACTGAAGCTTTCTTT.

The chain uses TRBV30 and TRBJ1-1; D gene ambiguous. V was pared by 2 bases and J by 0 bases, with 7 bases between. Looked up from germline, CDR1 is GTSNPN and CDR2 is SVGIG (reference sequence). The CDR3 loop spans 13 amino acids. The CDR3 loop reads CAWSKQLNTEAFF. As DNA, the CDR3 is TGTGCCTGGAGTAAACAGCTGAACACTGAAGCTTTCTTT. The full variable domain, in which reference TRBV30 and TRBJ1-1 provide the parts outside the CDR3, is SQTIHQWPATLVQPVGSPLSLECTVEGTSNPNLYWYRQAAGRGLQLLFYSVGIGQISSEVPQNLSASRPQDRQFILSSKKLLLSDSGFYLCAWSKQLNTEAFFGQGTRLTVV.

Regarding this clone: The junction does not match germline at one end; this may be a read error. CDR3 nucleotide sequence: TGTGCAACCAGGGCCACAACCTACAATGAGCAGTTCTTC. Its translation: CATRATTYNEQFF. The chain carries TRBV15 and TRBJ2-1; perhaps TRBD1 as D (5 bases). The CDR3 runs 13 residues. Germline CDR1 LNHNV, CDR2 YYDKDF (reference sequence). Full variable domain (outside the CDR3, taken from reference TRBV15 and TRBJ2-1): DAMVIQNPRYQVTQFGKPVTLSCSQTLNHNVMYWYQQKSSQAPKLLFHYYDKDFNNEADTPDNFQSRRPNTSFCFLDIRSPGLGDTAMYLCATRATTYNEQFFGPGTRLTVL.

V and J are TRBV9 and TRBJ1-1, with 7 nucleotides matching TRBD1. Trimming at V came to 3 bases and at J to 2 bases, leaving 7 bases not matched to a gene. Per the germline V gene, CDR1 is SGDLS and CDR2 is YYNGEE. The CDR3 runs 15 residues. The CDR3 sequence is CASSATGEGNTEAFF. The CDR3 region has the DNA TGTGCCAGCAGCGCCACAGGGGAAGGAAACACTGAAGCTTTCTTT. Full variable domain (rest looked up from reference TRBV9 and TRBJ1-1): DSGVTQTPKHLITATGQRVTLRCSPRSGDLSVYWYQQSLDQGLQFLIQYYNGEERAKGNILERFSAQQFPDLHSELNLSSLELGDSALYFCASSATGEGNTEAFFGQGTRLTVV.

V gene TRBV6-6 combines with J gene TRBJ1-2; 9 nucleotides match TRBD1. This CDR3 comprises 15 residues. Losses at the gene ends were 5 bases for V and 7 bases for J; bases not matched to a gene: 11. The germline V gene encodes CDR1 MNHNY and CDR2 SVGAGI (reference sequence). The CDR3 is CASSTTDRGMGGYTF. CDR3 DNA: TGTGCCAGCAGTACCACGGACAGGGGTATGGGTGGCTACACCTTC.